This T cell receptor beta chain was identified during a study of blood T cell repertoires in COVID-19 (dated by TCRdb to about 2020). Regarding the complete study: Samples covering the acute and convalescent phases of COVID-19 were provided by collaborators in the United States, Italy and Spain. The prospective study material was composed of cDNA or gDNA derived from T cells, B-cell-depleted T cells, or PBMCs. Subjects who had been exposed to COVID-19, were actively infected with it, or had recovered from it provided the deeply sampled blood TCRbeta repertoires that made up the dataset. The repertoires were released in a freely available public database intended as a resource for research on the immune response to SARS-CoV-2. The samples were drawn from two sources: the first 160 participants of the ongoing ImmuneRACE study, and 1,000 to 1,500 subjects contributed by 6 global collaborators. Sample metadata almost always included a de-identified subject ID, COVID-19 status, age in years and sex. Where available, HLA class I and class II types were obtained from metadata supplied by the sample provider rather than from assay-based typing. Study-level results and caveats: The amount of clinical and demographic metadata varied by source and participant and was provided uncurated.

A word on this clone: It has no known antigen specificity. Base qualities are not provided; no much larger clone lies one nucleotide away.

In Seattle, one collaborating source enrolled patients while the infection was active and tracked those patients longitudinally over the course of disease. Each collaborating institution followed its own protocols to collect whole blood in K2EDTA tubes. For TCRbeta analysis, collaborator samples were shipped as frozen whole blood, as isolated PBMCs, or as DNA extracted from either sample type. TCRbeta CDR3 regions were amplified from genomic DNA using the immunoSEQ Assay, a bias-controlled multiplex PCR. For the original study's pipeline: Nucleated cell counts per sample were estimated from amplification of reference gene primers within the assay. To quantify the absolute abundance of each unique TCRbeta CDR3 rearrangement, sequence reads were collapsed and filtered. For each sample, productive Simpson clonality was calculated as the square root of Simpson's diversity index across productive rearrangements. TCRdb took over this immuneACCESS table, retaining in-frame rearrangements with V and J assigned. Such tables are incomplete; in checked studies, under half of the missing clones stem from an unresolved V gene, and the remainder is unexplained. The V and J calls and clone size were taken over from that table, and D and trimming were inferred from the DNA. In this sample the table shows 100,000 to 150,000 clones, roughly 91% of which occur a single time. The ten largest clonotypes hold 4.3% of the sample.

CDR1 and CDR2 (SGHTA, FQGNSA) derive from the germline V gene. The CDR3 runs 11 amino acids, cysteine and phenylalanine included. Solely the CDR3 DNA is kept, with 33 bases framed from the first base. The trim is 6 bases for V and 7 bases for J, with a gap of 9 bases between the germline ends. This chain is built from TRBV7-2 and TRBJ1-1, with a weak D call of TRBD1 (6 bases match). The sequence was obtained from a man between 60 and 75 years old with COVID-19, enrolled during active disease. Sequences were obtained from peripheral blood. The CDR3 sequence is CASSQQGEAFF. The sequenced DNA: TGTGCCAGCAGTCAACAGGGTGAAGCTTTCTTT.